This passage covers 22 T cell receptor beta chains from one sample sequenced in a study of vaccination and CD4 T cells after COVID-19. The Oncomine TCR Beta short-read assay was applied to DNA of cultured CD4+ T cells. TCRdb reprocessed the PCR reads via MiXCR and lists one record per CDR3 protein. The sample has 25,000 to 30,000 distinct CDR3 sequences, roughly 34% seen once. These receptors are not linked to any known antigen. The time point here: late sampling 161 to 241 days after vaccination in a few convalescent patients. The treatment: roughly nine-day PBMC culture with coronavirus spike peptide pools or control peptides (ViraFEST assay). Sequencing used CD4+ T cells from blood, cultured in vitro, obtained about 7 months after SARS-CoV-2 vaccination. The source of these receptors is a human donor who had recovered from COVID-19.

The rearrangement links TRBV20-1 to TRBJ2-3; 9 positions agree with TRBD2. V lost 6 bases, J lost 0 bases, and 7 bases stayed unmatched. The germline V gene has CDR1 DFQATT and CDR2 SNEGSKA (reference sequence). The CDR3 contains 15 residues. CDR3 protein: CSALAGHLSTDTQYF. The CDR3 DNA sequence: TGCAGTGCGCTAGCGGGACACCTTAGCACAGATACGCAGTATTTT.

This clonotype was seen a single time. This chain connects TRBV5-4 to TRBJ1-2; unclear D gene. From germline, CDR1 is SGHNT and CDR2 YYREEE (reference sequence). There are 17 residues in the CDR3. The germline V and J ends were trimmed by 4 bases and 4 bases, with 23 bases remaining between them. DNA of the CDR3: TGTGCCAGCAGCCCTAGCGGCGCCGGAAACAGCTTCTATGGCTACACCTTC. Protein sequence: CASSPSGAGNSFYGYTF.

The chain couples TRBV20-1 to TRBJ2-1; TRBD2 matches 11 bases. Trimming took 0 bases from V and 8 from J; bases not matched to a gene: 6. Germline V gene sequence: CDR1 DFQATT, CDR2 SNEGSKA (reference sequence). The CDR3 totals 15 residues. CDR3 residues: CSARDPTSGRDEQFF. The CDR3 nucleotides are TGCAGTGCTAGAGATCCCACTAGCGGGAGAGATGAGCAGTTCTTC.

A few counts support this clonotype. The rearrangement joins TRBV20-1 to TRBJ2-1; D may be TRBD2 (6 bases). The ends were cut back, 0 bases at V and 8 bases at J, with 20 bases in the middle. The CDR3 contains 16 residues. Per germline, CDR1 DFQATT and CDR2 SNEGSKA (reference sequence). CDR3 region: CSARDPLTGVGDEQFF. In nucleotides, the CDR3 is TGCAGTGCTAGAGACCCCCTAACGGGAGTTGGCGATGAGCAGTTCTTC.

CDR3 sequence reads: CASTSASRGRETQYF. The DNA for the CDR3 is TGTGCCAGCACTTCCGCAAGCAGGGGACGGGAGACCCAGTACTTC. This chain links TRBV28 with TRBJ2-5, with D tentatively TRBD1 (6 bases). Between the trimmed V and J ends, which lost 7 bases and 5 bases, there was a span of 20 bases. The germline gives CDR1 MDHEN, CDR2 SYDVKM. This CDR3 has 15 amino acids.

By sample share, this clonotype is medium-sized (0.01 to 0.1%). The chain combines TRBV24-1 with TRBJ2-3; the D gene is possibly TRBD2 (5 bases). The CDR3 length is 13 residues. Germline lookup yields CDR1 KGHDR and CDR2 SFDVKD. Trimming removed 9 bases from V and 3 bases from J, with 12 bases in between. The CDR3 DNA sequence: TGTGCCACCCAACCTGGGGAGACAGATACGCAGTATTTT. This encodes CATQPGETDTQYF.

This clonotype was counted once. The chain joins TRBV2 to TRBJ2-1; the match to TRBD2 covers 9 bases. Trimming cost V 6 bases and J 6 bases; bases outside gene matches: 3. Germline lookup yields CDR1 SNHLY and CDR2 FYNNEI. This CDR3 comprises 13 residues. CDR3 bases: TGTGCCAGCAGGGGGACTAGCTCCAATGAGCAGTTCTTC. This codes for CASRGTSSNEQFF.

This clonotype turned up a few times. The chain links TRBV10-3 to TRBJ2-2, with 9 bases matching TRBD2. The germline gives CDR1 ENHRY, CDR2 SYGVKD. There are 14 residues in the CDR3. With V trimmed by 6 bases and J by 7 bases, 6 bases remained unmatched. The CDR3 region has the DNA TGTGCCATCAGGCAGCGGGAGGAAGTCGGGGAGCTGTTTTTT. Protein product: CAIRQREEVGELFF.

The rearrangement joins TRBV28 to TRBJ2-1; 8 bases fit TRBD2. CDR3 length: 14 residues. In germline, CDR1 is MDHEN, CDR2 SYDVKM. V was clipped by 6 bases and J by 6 bases; unmatched bases: 7. The CDR3 is CASSPALAGNEQFF. CDR3 coding DNA: TGTGCCAGCAGCCCCGCCCTAGCGGGCAATGAGCAGTTCTTC.

The chain combines TRBV28 with TRBJ2-3; D is perhaps TRBD1 or TRBD2 (5 bases each). The germline V gene has CDR1 MDHEN and CDR2 SYDVKM. The CDR3 covers 15 residues. V was clipped by 8 bases and J by 0 bases, with 15 bases between them. CDR3 amino acids: CASFGTGFSTDTQYF. Written as DNA, the CDR3 is TGTGCCAGCTTCGGGACCGGATTTAGCACAGATACGCAGTATTTT.

This clonotype was counted only a few times. One end of the junction does not line up with germline, which may come from a read error. This chain joins TRBV5-3 and TRBJ1-6; D is perhaps TRBD1 (5 bases). TRBV5-3 is an ORF; its function is uncertain. This CDR3 has 12 amino acids. CDR3 bases: TGTGCCAGCAGCTTGGGGGGTTCACCCCTCCACTTT. This encodes CASSLGGSPLHF.

This clonotype was seen only a few times. This chain links TRBV20-1 with TRBJ2-5; 10 bases map to TRBD2. With 4 bases clipped from V and 2 bases from J, the junction kept 7 bases outside the gene matches. Germline lookup yields CDR1 DFQATT and CDR2 SNEGSKA (reference sequence). The CDR3 is 15 amino acids. CDR3 sequence: CSANPLAGDQETQYF. The CDR3 bases are TGCAGTGCTAATCCCCTAGCGGGAGATCAAGAGACCCAGTACTTC.

For the CDR3, the DNA is TGTGCCAGTAGCCCGGGACCCAGCAATCAGCCCCAGCATTTT. Translation: CASSPGPSNQPQHF. J is TRBJ1-5 and V is TRBV19; maybe TRBD1 (5 bases). The length of the CDR3 is 14 residues. The V and J ends lost 6 bases and 1 base respectively, with 10 bases between them. Germline V gene data show CDR1 as LNHDA and CDR2 as SQIVND (reference sequence).

By frequency in the sample, this clonotype is medium-sized (0.01 to 0.1%). The chain uses TRBV15 and TRBJ1-2, with D unresolved. The ends were cut back, 1 base at V and 2 bases at J, with 14 bases in the middle. CDR3 size: 16 residues. Per the germline V gene, CDR1 is LNHNV and CDR2 is YYDKDF (reference sequence). CDR3 loop: CATSRGRQVPNYGYTF. The DNA for the CDR3 is TGTGCCACCAGCAGAGGGAGGCAGGTCCCGAACTATGGCTACACCTTC.

The chain combines TRBV6-1 with TRBJ2-2; tentatively, D is TRBD2 (6 bases). CDR1 MNHNS and CDR2 SASEGT come from the germline V gene. This CDR3 spans 16 amino acids. V was clipped by 5 bases and J by 2 bases, with 15 bases between them. The CDR3 protein is CASSTPKAGNTGELFF. CDR3 DNA sequence: TGTGCCAGCAGTACACCGAAGGCGGGAAACACCGGGGAGCTGTTTTTT.

This clonotype has more than one count but fewer than ten. The V and J genes are TRBV7-9 and TRBJ2-3; 7 positions agree with TRBD2. Germline CDR1 reads SEHNR; CDR2 reads FQNEAQ (reference sequence). Trimming took 5 bases from V and 1 from J; bases not matched to a gene: 15. There are 18 residues in the CDR3. In nucleotides, the CDR3 is TGTGCCAGCAGCCAGAGTCCCGGGGGAGGGAGGGGCACAGATACGCAGTATTTT. This sequence encodes CASSQSPGGGRGTDTQYF.

V is TRBV18 and J is TRBJ1-2; D perhaps matches TRBD1 (6 bases). This CDR3 spans 13 amino acids. Germline CDR1 reads KGHSH; CDR2 reads LQKENI. Trimming shortened V by 3 bases and J by 7 bases, and 12 bases separated the two germline ends. CDR3 in amino acids: CASSPQGSRGYTF. The DNA for the CDR3 is TGTGCCAGCTCACCCCAGGGGAGCCGTGGCTACACCTTC. Looking up the rest from reference TRBV18 and TRBJ1-2 gives the full variable domain: NAGVMQNPRHLVRRRGQEARLRCSPMKGHSHVYWYRQLPEEGLKFMVYLQKENIIDESGMPKERFSAEFPKEGPSILRIQQVVRGDSAAYFCASSPQGSRGYTFGSGTRLTVV.

In this sample, this clonotype turned up a few times. This sequence joins TRBV7-2 and TRBJ2-3; 12 bases align to TRBD2. Germline trimming cut 4 bases from V and 5 bases from J; bases unmatched to any gene: 10. From germline, CDR1 is SGHTA and CDR2 FQGNSA. The CDR3 has 17 amino acids. In DNA, the CDR3 is TGTGCCAGCAGCTCAGGGGCTAGCGGGAGGGCCAAAGATACGCAGTATTTT. Translation: CASSSGASGRAKDTQYF.

A few counts support this clonotype. The rearrangement links TRBV20-1 to TRBJ1-5; TRBD1 aligns across 8 bases. CDR3 length: 16 residues. Per the germline V gene, CDR1 is DFQATT and CDR2 is SNEGSKA (reference sequence). The junction had 8 bases not matched to a gene; V was cut back by 3 bases and J by 1 base. CDR3 amino acids: CSASPRGPRSNQPQHF. CDR3 bases: TGCAGTGCTAGCCCCAGGGGGCCTAGGAGCAATCAGCCCCAGCATTTT.

In its sample, this clonotype was seen a few times. The CDR3 DNA reads as TGCAGTGCTAGCGGGAAAACCACAGATACGCAGTATTTT. It codes for CSASGKTTDTQYF. The gene calls are TRBV20-1 and TRBJ2-3; possible D gene TRBD2, 5 bases. Germline-derived CDR1 and CDR2 are DFQATT and SNEGSKA (reference sequence). This CDR3 comprises 13 residues. Trimming pared 3 bases from V and 2 bases from J, leaving 9 bases between.

This clonotype was detected only a few times. J is TRBJ2-7 and V is TRBV6-1; D might be TRBD1 or TRBD2, each matching 9 bases. Germline CDR1 MNHNS, CDR2 SASEGT. V was clipped by 6 bases and J by 8 bases, with 29 bases between them. The CDR3 is made up of 17 amino acids. This chain's CDR3 is CASRALGTGTAGGQQYF. The CDR3 DNA reads TGTGCCAGCAGGGCCCTGGGGACAGGGACGGCGGGAGGGCAGCAGTACTTC.

This clonotype appeared a few times. J is TRBJ2-7 and V is TRBV11-3; TRBD1 matches 11 bases. The CDR3 length is 15 residues. Germline CDR1 SGHNT, CDR2 YENEEA. With 5 bases clipped from V and 3 bases from J, the junction kept 6 bases outside the gene matches. The CDR3 here is CASSPGTGGFYEQYF. The CDR3 bases are TGTGCCAGCAGCCCCGGGACAGGGGGTTTCTACGAGCAGTACTTC. The full variable domain, its missing parts supplied by reference TRBV11-3 and TRBJ2-7, is EAGVVQSPRYKIIEKKQPVAFWCNPISGHNTLYWYLQNLGQGPELLIRYENEEAVDDSQLPKDRFSAERLKGVDSTLKIQPAELGDSAVYLCASSPGTGGFYEQYFGPGTRLTVT.